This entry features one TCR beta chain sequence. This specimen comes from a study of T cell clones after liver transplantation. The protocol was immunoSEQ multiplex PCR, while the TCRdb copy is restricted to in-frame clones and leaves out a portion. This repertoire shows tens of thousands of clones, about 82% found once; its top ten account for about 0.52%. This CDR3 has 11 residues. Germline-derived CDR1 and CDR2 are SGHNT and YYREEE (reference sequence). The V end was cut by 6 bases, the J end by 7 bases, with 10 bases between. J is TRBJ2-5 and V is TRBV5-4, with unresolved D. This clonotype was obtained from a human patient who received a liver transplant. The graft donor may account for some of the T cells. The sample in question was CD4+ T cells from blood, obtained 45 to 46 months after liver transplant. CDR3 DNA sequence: TGTGCCAGCAAGGCTTTCGGGACCCAGTACTTC. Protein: CASKAFGTQYF.